Below, 21 T cell receptor beta chains from the same sample are listed, as sequenced in a study of blood T cells in healthy people across ages (dated by TCRdb to the mid-2010s). The method was 5' RACE. Sequencing instrument: Illumina HiSeq 2500. A second PCR of about 7 to 12 cycles was performed with a sample-barcoded 5' primer and a J-beta primer mix. The public reads were quality trimmed at Q25 with fastp and then assembled into clones with MiXCR by TCRdb, keeping productive beta chains. Rows with one shared CDR3 protein collapse into an entry with the most common genes and DNA. Present in this sample are about 1.4 million distinct CDR3 sequences, around 59% of which were seen just once. The top ten clonotypes cover 6.5% to 8.5% of the sample. Sequencing used blood. These receptor sequences come from a man between 18 and 35 years old in good health.

This clonotype occurred a few times. This sequence joins TRBV5-1 and TRBJ2-4, with 8 bases identical to TRBD1. The trim removed 4 bases at V and 2 bases at J, leaving 8 bases unmatched. This CDR3 spans 16 amino acids. The V gene's germline CDR1 is SGHRS and CDR2 YFSETQ. The DNA for the CDR3 is TGCGCCAGCAGCGCCCCAGACAGGGGAACCAAAAACATTCAGTACTTC. Its protein product is CASSAPDRGTKNIQYF. Variable domain in full (rest from reference TRBV5-1 and TRBJ2-4): KAGVTQTPRYLIKTRGQQVTLSCSPISGHRSVSWYQQTPGQGLQFLFEYFSETQRNKGNFPGRFSGRQFSNSRSEMNVSTLELGDSALYLCASSAPDRGTKNIQYFGAGTRLSVL.

The chain carries TRBV28 and TRBJ2-5, with D unresolved. The CDR3 covers 13 residues. Looked up from germline, CDR1 is MDHEN and CDR2 is SYDVKM. V was trimmed by 4 bases and J by 4 bases, leaving 10 bases between them. CDR3 DNA sequence: TGTGCCAGCAGTTACGACCGTACAGAGACCCAGTACTTC. This gives the protein CASSYDRTETQYF.

This clonotype showed up just a few times. The chain combines TRBV27 with TRBJ1-6, with a weak D call TRBD1 (6 bases). Germline values: CDR1 MNHEY, CDR2 SMNVEV (reference sequence). The CDR3 is 16 residues long. V dropped 2 bases and J dropped 6 bases, with 14 bases sitting between them. This chain's CDR3 is CASSLATTGGNSPLHF. Written as DNA, the CDR3 is TGTGCCAGCAGTTTAGCCACGACAGGCGGTAATTCACCCCTCCACTTT.

The V and J genes are TRBV6-1 and TRBJ2-3; no clear D. Germline CDR1 and CDR2: MNHNS and SASEGT. V lost 11 bases and J lost 1, with 13 bases in between. This CDR3 comprises 13 residues. CDR3 loop: CAHQASGTDTQYF. The CDR3 DNA is TGTGCCCACCAAGCGTCAGGCACAGATACGCAGTATTTT.

The chain recombines TRBV28 with TRBJ1-6; unclear D gene. V lost 5 bases to trimming and J lost 0 bases, with 20 bases between them. The germline gives CDR1 MDHEN, CDR2 SYDVKM. The CDR3 spans 19 residues. The CDR3 sequence: CASSTTLGPDDSYNSPLHF. The CDR3 nucleotides are TGTGCCAGCAGTACGACCCTCGGCCCCGACGACTCCTATAATTCACCCCTCCACTTT.

This clonotype was detected once. The chain employs TRBV20-1 and TRBJ2-3; no reliable D call. V lost 2 bases to trimming and J lost 7 bases, with 4 bases between them. This CDR3 is built from 10 residues. Per the germline V gene, CDR1 is DFQATT and CDR2 is SNEGSKA (reference sequence). The CDR3 DNA sequence: TGCAGTGCTAGATTTAATACGCAGTATTTT. Amino acids: CSARFNTQYF.

Notes on this clonotype: A junction boundary mismatches the germline segment, possibly from a read error. This chain joins TRBV6-6 and TRBJ1-4; D possibly corresponds to TRBD1 (5 bases). Per germline, CDR1 MNHNY and CDR2 SVGAGI (reference sequence). This CDR3 has 16 amino acids. As DNA, the CDR3 is TGTGCCAGCGGTTACTCGCCCAGCGGGGGAGATGAAAAACTGTTTTTT. It is translated as CASGYSPSGGDEKLFF.

The chain joins TRBV6-5 to TRBJ2-1, with D uncertain. V shed 4 bases and J shed 8 bases, with 15 bases lying between them. The CDR3 is made up of 14 amino acids. The germline CDR1 and CDR2 sequences are MNHEY and SVGAGI. CDR3 protein: CASSSPVGLDEQFF. As DNA, the CDR3 is TGTGCCAGCAGTTCCCCGGTTGGGTTGGATGAGCAGTTCTTC.

The chain combines TRBV12-3 or TRBV12-4 with TRBJ1-2; 7 nucleotides align to TRBD1. This CDR3 is 19 amino acids long. V shed 8 bases, J shed 7 bases, and the junction held 28 bases outside the gene matches. CDR3: CASEFKMATGTWQMAGYTF. The CDR3 DNA sequence: TGTGCCAGCGAGTTTAAGATGGCGACAGGGACTTGGCAAATGGCTGGCTACACCTTC.

This chain links TRBV4-3 with TRBJ2-4, with D maybe TRBD2 (5 bases). The CDR3 length is 16 residues. Trimming shortened V by 0 bases and J by 3 bases, and 12 bases separated the two germline ends. The germline gives CDR1 LGHNA, CDR2 YSLEER. CDR3 bases: TGCGCCAGCAGCCAAGACTTCCTAGCAGGCAAAAACATTCAGTACTTC. Protein: CASSQDFLAGKNIQYF.

For this clonotype: A read error may produce the germline difference seen at one junction end. The chain uses TRBV3-1 and TRBJ1-1; no clear D gene. Germline values: CDR1 LGHDT, CDR2 YNNKEL (reference sequence). There are 13 residues in the CDR3. The chain's CDR3 is CASSQGPVTDAFF. DNA of the CDR3: TGTGCCAGCAGCCAAGGTCCAGTCACTGATGCTTTCTTT.

This clonotype came up a few times. The chain joins TRBV7-8 to TRBJ1-1; no reliable D call. V lost 7 bases to trimming and J lost 2 bases, with 11 bases between them. CDR1 SGHVS and CDR2 FQNEAQ come from the germline V gene. CDR3 length equals 13 residues. CDR3 sequence reads: CASIEWGNTEAFF. DNA of the CDR3: TGTGCCAGCATCGAGTGGGGAAACACTGAAGCTTTCTTT. Combining the CDR3 with reference TRBV7-8 and TRBJ1-1 gives the whole variable domain GAGVSQSPRYKVAKRGQDVALRCDPISGHVSLFWYQQALGQGPEFLTYFQNEAQLDKSGLPSDRFFAERPEGSVSTLKIQRTQQEDSAVYLCASIEWGNTEAFFGQGTRLTVV.

V and J are TRBV27 and TRBJ2-1; D is ambiguous. With 3 bases removed from V and 9 bases from J, the gap between germline ends came to 12 bases. The CDR3 sequence is 13 residues long. Germline V gene lookup returns CDR1 MNHEY and CDR2 SMNVEV (reference sequence). The CDR3 DNA reads TGTGCCAGCAGTTTTATTTTGACCGGTGAGCAGTTCTTC. This codes for CASSFILTGEQFF.

This clonotype turned up a few times. The chain uses TRBV28 and TRBJ2-7; D is uncertain. This CDR3 region has 12 residues. Germline V lookup: CDR1 MDHEN, CDR2 SYDVKM. V dropped 5 bases and J dropped 7 bases, with 12 bases sitting between them. The CDR3 loop reads CASSRSGVEQYF. CDR3 DNA sequence: TGTGCCAGCAGTCGCTCGGGCGTGGAGCAGTACTTC.

The chain combines TRBV9 with TRBJ2-5, with D perhaps TRBD2 (6 bases). CDR1 and CDR2 (germline): SGDLS, YYNGEE. The CDR3 sequence is 16 residues long. The germline V and J ends were trimmed by 0 bases and 3 bases, with 15 bases remaining between them. This CDR3 is CASSVGGRGVKETQYF. Written as DNA, the CDR3 is TGTGCCAGCAGCGTAGGAGGTCGCGGGGTAAAAGAGACCCAGTACTTC.

This clonotype was detected once. The genes are TRBV13 and TRBJ2-5; D is ambiguous. V dropped 5 bases and J dropped 2 bases, with 12 bases sitting between them. Germline V gene data show CDR1 as PRHDT and CDR2 as FYEKMQ (reference sequence). CDR3 length: 14 residues. The CDR3 is CASSGETDQETQYF. The DNA for the CDR3 is TGTGCCAGCAGCGGCGAGACGGATCAAGAGACCCAGTACTTC.

CDR3 amino acids: CASGRVGTQGYNEQFF. The CDR3 nucleotides are TGTGCCAGCGGGCGAGTTGGGACCCAAGGCTACAATGAGCAGTTCTTC. This sequence joins TRBV12-3 or TRBV12-4 and TRBJ2-1; D may be TRBD1 or TRBD2 (5 bases each). Trimming stripped 8 bases from V and 3 bases from J, with 20 bases between. The CDR3 runs 16 residues.

On this clonotype itself: One end of the junction is discordant with germline, which a read error may explain. This chain uses TRBV11-2 with TRBJ2-1; the D gene is possibly TRBD1 (6 bases). The CDR3 length is 14 residues. Germline V gives CDR1 SGHAT, CDR2 FQNNGV. DNA for the CDR3: TGTGGCAGCCGGGAACAGGGAAATGGGAATGAGCAGTTCTTC. This sequence encodes CGSREQGNGNEQFF.

CDR3 nucleotides: TGTGCTAGTGGGACAAAGGGACGGACGAATCAGCCCCAGCATTTT. Its translation: CASGTKGRTNQPQHF. The chain employs TRBV12-5 and TRBJ1-5; the D gene is possibly TRBD1 (5 bases). V was clipped by 6 bases and J by 4 bases, with 16 bases between them. The CDR3 runs to 15 residues. The germline gives CDR1 LGHNT, CDR2 FRNRAP.

The rearrangement links TRBV29-1 to TRBJ1-1; 7 nucleotides match TRBD1. Germline CDR1 is SQVTM and CDR2 is ANQGSEA. With V trimmed by 6 bases and J by 5 bases, 3 bases remained unmatched. The CDR3 runs 11 residues. This chain's CDR3 is CSVLDRTEAFF. CDR3 coding DNA: TGCAGCGTCCTGGACAGGACTGAAGCTTTCTTT.

The rearrangement joins TRBV7-6 to TRBJ2-3; the match to TRBD2 covers 13 bases. Per the germline V gene, CDR1 is SGHVS and CDR2 is FNYEAQ. Trimming took 5 bases from V and 5 from J; bases not matched to a gene: 1. This CDR3 comprises 14 residues. The CDR3 DNA follows: TGTGCCAGCAGCACTAGCGGGGGGGTAGATACGCAGTATTTT. It specifies CASSTSGGVDTQYF.